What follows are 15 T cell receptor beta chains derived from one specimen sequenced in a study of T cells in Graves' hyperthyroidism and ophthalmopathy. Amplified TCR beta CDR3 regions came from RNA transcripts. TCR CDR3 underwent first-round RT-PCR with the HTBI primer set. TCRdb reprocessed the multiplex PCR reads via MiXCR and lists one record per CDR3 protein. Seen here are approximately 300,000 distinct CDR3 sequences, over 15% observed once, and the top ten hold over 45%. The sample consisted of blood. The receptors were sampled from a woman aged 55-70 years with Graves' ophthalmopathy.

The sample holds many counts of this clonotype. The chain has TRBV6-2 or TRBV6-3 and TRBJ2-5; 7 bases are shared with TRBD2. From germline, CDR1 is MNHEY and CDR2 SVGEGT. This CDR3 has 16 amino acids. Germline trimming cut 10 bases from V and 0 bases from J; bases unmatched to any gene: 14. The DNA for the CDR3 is TGTGCCACCACAATCCGCGGGACTACCGACCAAGAGACCCAGTACTTC. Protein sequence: CATTIRGTTDQETQYF.

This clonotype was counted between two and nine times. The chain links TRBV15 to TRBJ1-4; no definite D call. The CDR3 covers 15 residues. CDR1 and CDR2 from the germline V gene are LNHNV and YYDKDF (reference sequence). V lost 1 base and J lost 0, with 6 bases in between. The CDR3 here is CATSRVSATNEKLFF. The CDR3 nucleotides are TGTGCCACCAGCAGAGTATCTGCAACTAATGAAAAACTGTTTTTT. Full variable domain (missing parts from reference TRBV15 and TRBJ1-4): DAMVIQNPRYQVTQFGKPVTLSCSQTLNHNVMYWYQQKSSQAPKLLFHYYDKDFNNEADTPDNFQSRRPNTSFCFLDIRSPGLGDTAMYLCATSRVSATNEKLFFGSGTQLSVL.

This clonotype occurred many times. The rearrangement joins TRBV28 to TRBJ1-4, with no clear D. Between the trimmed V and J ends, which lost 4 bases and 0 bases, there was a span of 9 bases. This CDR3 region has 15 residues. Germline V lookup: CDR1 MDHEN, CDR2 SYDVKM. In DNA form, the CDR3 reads TGTGCCAGCAGTTCCCCAGCTACAACTAATGAAAAACTGTTTTTT. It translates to CASSSPATTNEKLFF.

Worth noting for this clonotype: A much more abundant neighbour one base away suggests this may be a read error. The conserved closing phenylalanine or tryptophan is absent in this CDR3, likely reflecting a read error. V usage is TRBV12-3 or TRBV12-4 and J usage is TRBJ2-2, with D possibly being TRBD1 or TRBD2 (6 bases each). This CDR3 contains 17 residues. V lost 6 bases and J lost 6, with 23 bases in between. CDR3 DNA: TGTGCCAGCAGATGGAGGGCGGATACAGGGCCCGCCGGGGAGCTGTTTCTT. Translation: CASRWRADTGPAGELFL.

This chain's CDR3 is CASSQRTSGNTIYF. The CDR3 region has the DNA TGTGCCAGCAGCCAAAGGACCTCTGGAAACACCATATATTTT. This chain links TRBV3-1 with TRBJ1-3; D not certain. This CDR3 is built from 14 residues. Germline loops: CDR1 LGHDT, CDR2 YNNKEL (reference sequence). Between the trimmed V and J ends, which lost 2 bases and 0 bases, there was a span of 5 bases.

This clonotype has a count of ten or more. CDR3 sequence: CASSLLGVGEAFF. In DNA, the CDR3 is TGTGCCAGCAGCTTGTTGGGAGTAGGTGAAGCTTTCTTT. J is TRBJ1-1 and V is TRBV7-2; no firm D call. The length of the CDR3 is 13 residues. Looked up from germline, CDR1 is SGHTA and CDR2 is FQGNSA. Trimming pared 3 bases from V and 7 bases from J, leaving 12 bases between.

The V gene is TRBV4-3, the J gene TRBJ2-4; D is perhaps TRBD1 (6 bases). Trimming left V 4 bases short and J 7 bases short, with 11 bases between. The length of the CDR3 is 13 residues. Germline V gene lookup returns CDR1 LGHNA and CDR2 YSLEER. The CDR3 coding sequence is TGCGCCAGCAGCCTCCAGAGGGGGAACATTCAGTACTTC. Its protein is CASSLQRGNIQYF.

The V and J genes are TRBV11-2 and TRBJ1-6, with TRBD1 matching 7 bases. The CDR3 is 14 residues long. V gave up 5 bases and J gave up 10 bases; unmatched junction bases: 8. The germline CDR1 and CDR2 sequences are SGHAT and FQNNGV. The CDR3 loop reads CASSATGTASPLHF. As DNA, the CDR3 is TGTGCCAGCAGCGCGACAGGGACCGCGTCACCCCTCCACTTT.

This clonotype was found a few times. CDR3 in DNA: TGTGCCAGCAGGGGGGCAGGGTCTGGGGCCAACGTCCTGACTTTC. Translating it yields CASRGAGSGANVLTF. This chain links TRBV27 with TRBJ2-6; possible D gene TRBD1, 6 bases. The CDR3 has 15 amino acids. Trimming shortened V by 6 bases and J by 1 base, and 10 bases separated the two germline ends. The germline gives CDR1 MNHEY, CDR2 SMNVEV (reference sequence). The whole variable domain, remainder taken from reference TRBV27 and TRBJ2-6, is EAQVTQNPRYLITVTGKKLTVTCSQNMNHEYMSWYRQDPGLGLRQIYYSMNVEVTDKGDVPEGYKVSRKEKRNFPLILESPSPNQTSLYFCASRGAGSGANVLTFGAGSRLTVL.

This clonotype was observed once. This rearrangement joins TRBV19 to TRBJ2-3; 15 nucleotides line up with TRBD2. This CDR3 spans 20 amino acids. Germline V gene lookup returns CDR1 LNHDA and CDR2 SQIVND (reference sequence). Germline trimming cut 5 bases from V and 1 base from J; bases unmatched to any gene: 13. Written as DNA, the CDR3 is TGTGCCAGTAGTCCCGGACTAGCGGGAGGGCCGTGGGGTGGCACAGATACGCAGTATTTT. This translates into CASSPGLAGGPWGGTDTQYF.

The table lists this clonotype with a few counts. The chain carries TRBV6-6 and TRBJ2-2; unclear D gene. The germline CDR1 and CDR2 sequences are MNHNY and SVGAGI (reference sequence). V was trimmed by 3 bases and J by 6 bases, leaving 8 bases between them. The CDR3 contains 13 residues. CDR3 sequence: CASSYSAPGELFF. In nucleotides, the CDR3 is TGTGCCAGCAGTTATTCGGCCCCCGGGGAGCTGTTTTTT.

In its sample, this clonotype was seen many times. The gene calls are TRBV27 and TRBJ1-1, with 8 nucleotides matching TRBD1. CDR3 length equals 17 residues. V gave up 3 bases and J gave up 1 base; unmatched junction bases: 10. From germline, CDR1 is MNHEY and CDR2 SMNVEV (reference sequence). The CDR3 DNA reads TGTGCCAGCAGTTTGGGCAGGGGGCAAGTAAGGAACACTGAAGCTTTCTTT. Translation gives CASSLGRGQVRNTEAFF.

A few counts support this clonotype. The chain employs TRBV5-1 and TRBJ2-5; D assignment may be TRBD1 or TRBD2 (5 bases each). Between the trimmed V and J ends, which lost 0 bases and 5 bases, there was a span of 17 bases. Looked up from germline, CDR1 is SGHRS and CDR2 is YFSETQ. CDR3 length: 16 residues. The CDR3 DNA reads TGCGCCAGCAGCTTGGCCGGGGCAGGCCCCCAGGAGACCCAGTACTTC. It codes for CASSLAGAGPQETQYF.

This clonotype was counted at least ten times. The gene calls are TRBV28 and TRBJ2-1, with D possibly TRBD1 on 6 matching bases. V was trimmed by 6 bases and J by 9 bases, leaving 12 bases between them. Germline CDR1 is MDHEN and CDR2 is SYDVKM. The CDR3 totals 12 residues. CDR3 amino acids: CASRYRVGEQFF. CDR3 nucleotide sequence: TGTGCCAGCAGATACAGGGTCGGTGAGCAGTTCTTC.

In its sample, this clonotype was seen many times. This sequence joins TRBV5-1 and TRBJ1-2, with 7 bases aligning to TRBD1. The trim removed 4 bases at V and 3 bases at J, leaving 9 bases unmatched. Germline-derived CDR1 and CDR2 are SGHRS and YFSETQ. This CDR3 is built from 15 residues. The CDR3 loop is CASSRTTGIDYGYTF. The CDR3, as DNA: TGCGCCAGCAGCCGGACGACAGGGATCGACTATGGCTACACCTTC.